The 25 T cell receptor beta chains given below trace back to one sample, sequenced in a study of T cell changes during pregnancy in multiple sclerosis. Clones were sequenced by immunoSEQ multiplex PCR, and TCRdb holds only the in-frame ones, with some missing. The sample shows 100,000 or so clones, approximately 94% of them seen only once. Here the sequenced sample was peripheral blood, taken before pregnancy. The receptors derive from a female donor with multiple sclerosis, enrolled in a pregnancy study.

The gene calls are TRBV28 and TRBJ1-2; D is possibly TRBD1 (5 bases). CDR1 is MDHEN and CDR2 is SYDVKM in the germline V gene. The V and J ends lost 5 bases and 1 base respectively, with 11 bases between them. This CDR3 has 14 amino acids. CDR3 DNA: TGTGCCAGCAGTCTCCCCGACAGTAACTATGGCTACACCTTC. Residues: CASSLPDSNYGYTF.

V is TRBV15 and J is TRBJ1-2; tentatively, D is TRBD1 (6 bases). Germline CDR1 reads LNHNV; CDR2 reads YYDKDF (reference sequence). V was clipped by 1 base and J by 5 bases, with 14 bases between them. This CDR3 spans 15 amino acids. The CDR3 sequence: CATSRAAGEGYGYTF. CDR3 nucleotides: TGTGCCACCAGCAGAGCGGCAGGGGAAGGGTATGGCTACACCTTC. Full variable domain (remainder filled in from reference TRBV15 and TRBJ1-2): DAMVIQNPRYQVTQFGKPVTLSCSQTLNHNVMYWYQQKSSQAPKLLFHYYDKDFNNEADTPDNFQSRRPNTSFCFLDIRSPGLGDTAMYLCATSRAAGEGYGYTFGSGTRLTVV.

The V and J genes are TRBV7-8 and TRBJ2-2; 10 bases are shared with TRBD1. Germline V gene lookup returns CDR1 SGHVS and CDR2 FQNEAQ. V lost 5 bases, J lost 6 bases, and 12 bases stayed unmatched. CDR3 length: 17 amino acids. The CDR3 loop reads CASSENPGQGLPGELFF. DNA for the CDR3: TGTGCCAGCAGCGAGAACCCGGGACAGGGGTTGCCCGGGGAGCTGTTTTTT.

The table lists this clone with a few counts. This chain uses TRBV6-5 with TRBJ1-1; the D is unclear. Per the germline V gene, CDR1 is MNHEY and CDR2 is SVGAGI. Trimming stripped 7 bases from V and 11 bases from J, with 17 bases between. The CDR3 totals 12 residues. CDR3 amino acids: CASKSGFGIAFF. The CDR3, as DNA: TGTGCCAGCAAAAGTGGGTTCGGGATCGCTTTCTTT.

V gene TRBV27 combines with J gene TRBJ2-7; TRBD1 agrees at 7 bases. This CDR3 spans 14 amino acids. Germline CDR1 and CDR2: MNHEY and SMNVEV (reference sequence). V lost 5 bases to trimming and J lost 4 bases; unmatched junction nucleotides: 8. This CDR3 is CASSNRDRAYEQYF. In DNA, the CDR3 is TGTGCCAGCAGTAACCGGGACAGAGCTTACGAGCAGTACTTC.

The chain is built from TRBV19 and TRBJ2-7, with 12 bases aligning to TRBD1. The CDR3 is 15 amino acids. V lost 5 bases and J lost 4; bases outside the gene matches: 6. In germline, CDR1 is LNHDA, CDR2 SQIVND (reference sequence). Written as DNA, the CDR3 is TGTGCCAGTAGTCCCGGGACAGGGGGCGTTTACGAGCAGTACTTC. This gives the protein CASSPGTGGVYEQYF.

This chain uses TRBV7-8 with TRBJ2-2; TRBD1 agrees at 7 bases. The V segment lost 6 bases and the J segment 4 bases; nucleotides outside the gene matches: 5. This CDR3 is 14 amino acids long. The germline gives CDR1 SGHVS, CDR2 FQNEAQ. The CDR3 DNA sequence: TGTGCCAGCAGGCGACAGGGAACCACCGGGGAGCTGTTTTTT. The encoded protein is CASRRQGTTGELFF.

The rearrangement joins TRBV7-8 to TRBJ1-4; weak D call: TRBD1 (6 bases). The CDR3 sequence is 17 residues long. The V end lost 0 bases, the J end lost 1 base, and 12 bases lay between the germline ends. CDR1 SGHVS and CDR2 FQNEAQ come from the germline V gene. This CDR3 is CASSLARQDRTNEKLFF. The CDR3 DNA sequence: TGTGCCAGCAGCTTAGCGCGACAGGACCGAACTAATGAAAAACTGTTTTTT. Combining the CDR3 with reference TRBV7-8 and TRBJ1-4 gives the whole variable domain GAGVSQSPRYKVAKRGQDVALRCDPISGHVSLFWYQQALGQGPEFLTYFQNEAQLDKSGLPSDRFFAERPEGSVSTLKIQRTQQEDSAVYLCASSLARQDRTNEKLFFGSGTQLSVL.

The genes are TRBV11-3 and TRBJ2-1; 11 bases align to TRBD2. The V and J ends lost 1 base and 10 bases, in that order; junction bases with no gene match: 12. CDR1 and CDR2 from the germline V gene are SGHNT and YENEEA. The CDR3 is 17 residues long. DNA of the CDR3: TGTGCCAGCAGCTTAGCTAAGACTAGCGGGATCCCTAGGGAGCAGTTCTTC. This sequence encodes CASSLAKTSGIPREQFF.

The rearrangement links TRBV5-6 to TRBJ2-7, with TRBD2 matching 7 bases. The J segment lost 0 bases and the V segment lost 3 bases, leaving 3 bases of the junction unmatched. The CDR3 totals 14 residues. Germline CDR1 is SGHDT and CDR2 is YYEEEE. The CDR3 bases are TGTGCCAGCAGCTCGGGAGGTCTCTCCTACGAGCAGTACTTC. This encodes CASSSGGLSYEQYF.

The chain recombines TRBV7-8 with TRBJ2-1, with D perhaps matching TRBD2 (6 bases). Germline V lookup: CDR1 SGHVS, CDR2 FQNEAQ. The CDR3 loop spans 15 amino acids. V gave up 5 bases and J gave up 9 bases, with 20 bases separating them. The CDR3 DNA follows: TGTGCCAGCAGCGCTCCGGGGACTCCTTATGGTGAGCAGTTCTTC. Encoded protein: CASSAPGTPYGEQFF.

This chain uses TRBV5-1 with TRBJ2-1, with D tentatively TRBD1 (5 bases). This CDR3 is built from 15 residues. Trimming removed 1 base from V and 3 bases from J, with 11 bases in between. Germline V gene data show CDR1 as SGHRS and CDR2 as YFSETQ. The CDR3 here is CASSLQGAFYNEQFF. The CDR3 DNA reads TGCGCCAGCAGCTTGCAAGGGGCATTCTACAATGAGCAGTTCTTC.

This clone showed up just once. The chain uses TRBV2 and TRBJ2-7; 11 bases are a match to TRBD1. The V and J ends lost 11 bases and 3 bases, in that order; junction bases with no gene match: 6. CDR1 is SNHLY and CDR2 is FYNNEI in the germline V gene. The CDR3 runs to 13 residues. The CDR3 bases are TGTGCCTGCGGGACAGGGGGGGACTACGAGCAGTACTTC. Encoded protein: CACGTGGDYEQYF.

The chain couples TRBV27 to TRBJ2-7; 9 bases agree with TRBD2. Looked up from germline, CDR1 is MNHEY and CDR2 is SMNVEV (reference sequence). CDR3 length equals 14 residues. With 0 bases clipped from V and 6 bases from J, the junction kept 3 bases outside the gene matches. In nucleotides, the CDR3 is TGTGCCAGCAGTTTATCTAGCGGGAGAGGCGAGCAGTACTTC. Protein sequence: CASSLSSGRGEQYF.

The chain couples TRBV27 to TRBJ2-7, with D tentatively TRBD2 (6 bases). This CDR3 is built from 14 residues. V was pared by 5 bases and J by 0 bases, with 11 bases between. Germline V CDR1 and CDR2: MNHEY, SMNVEV (reference sequence). The CDR3 DNA follows: TGTGCCAGCAGTGGGCGGGGACCCTCCTACGAGCAGTACTTC. It codes for CASSGRGPSYEQYF.

The chain is built from TRBV5-4 and TRBJ2-3, with a possible D match to TRBD2 (7 bases). The germline V and J ends were trimmed by 4 bases and 4 bases, with 25 bases remaining between them. Germline values: CDR1 SGHNT, CDR2 YYREEE (reference sequence). The CDR3 sequence is 18 residues long. The CDR3 DNA is TGTGCCAGCAGCACCAGGGCCCCAAGGACTAGACAGGCAGATACGCAGTATTTT. It specifies CASSTRAPRTRQADTQYF.

The rearrangement links TRBV7-9 to TRBJ1-2; tentative D call: TRBD1 (5 bases). The CDR3 length is 15 residues. V was clipped by 3 bases and J by 6 bases, with 17 bases between them. CDR1 SEHNR and CDR2 FQNEAQ come from the germline V gene (reference sequence). The CDR3: CASSFPTHSGHGYTF. The CDR3 DNA is TGTGCCAGCAGCTTCCCGACACACTCAGGGCATGGCTACACCTTC.

This chain joins TRBV5-6 and TRBJ2-3; no definite D call. This CDR3 has 14 residues. Trimming took off 0 bases at V and 0 bases at J, with 5 bases between the two ends. Germline-derived CDR1 and CDR2 are SGHDT and YYEEEE. The CDR3 DNA follows: TGTGCCAGCAGCTTGGGGCAGAGCACAGATACGCAGTATTTT. This sequence encodes CASSLGQSTDTQYF.

This clone was found once. This CDR3 is CASSEAFDRVQYF. The CDR3 bases are TGTGCCAGCAGTGAAGCTTTTGACCGGGTCCAGTACTTC. This chain uses TRBV2 with TRBJ2-5; the D is unclear. Trimming pared 0 bases from V and 10 bases from J, leaving 12 bases between. CDR1 is SNHLY, CDR2 FYNNEI, per germline. The CDR3 loop spans 13 amino acids.

V usage is TRBV19 and J usage is TRBJ2-7, with TRBD1 matching over 10 bases. Germline V gene lookup returns CDR1 LNHDA and CDR2 SQIVND (reference sequence). There are 15 residues in the CDR3. After removal of 5 bases from V and 3 bases from J, the junction contained 7 bases not matched to a gene. CDR3 nucleotides: TGTGCCAGTAGTGGTGCCGGGACAGGGGACTACGAGCAGTACTTC. This encodes CASSGAGTGDYEQYF. The whole variable domain, filled in from reference TRBV19 and TRBJ2-7, reads DGGITQSPKYLFRKEGQNVTLSCEQNLNHDAMYWYRQDPGQGLRLIYYSQIVNDFQKGDIAEGYSVSREKKESFPLTVTSAQKNPTAFYLCASSGAGTGDYEQYFGPGTRLTVT.

Points on this clone: The same CDR3 arises from other DNA sequences in this sample as well. The chain couples TRBV9 to TRBJ1-1, with a possible D match to TRBD1 (5 bases). V lost 0 bases and J lost 4, with 10 bases in between. Germline CDR1 and CDR2: SGDLS and YYNGEE. There are 14 residues in the CDR3. CDR3 amino acids: CASSVAGGGTEAFF. The CDR3 region has the DNA TGTGCCAGCAGCGTAGCGGGGGGGGGCACTGAAGCTTTCTTT.

The CDR3 DNA follows: TGTGCCAGCTCTGGGGCTAGCGGGATAGGTAATGAGCAGTTCTTC. It yields the protein CASSGASGIGNEQFF. V and J are TRBV6-1 and TRBJ2-1; TRBD2 agrees at 9 bases. Germline CDR1 and CDR2: MNHNS and SASEGT. V lost 8 bases to trimming and J lost 7 bases; unmatched junction nucleotides: 12. CDR3 length equals 15 residues.

The CDR3 protein is CASSDPQGRDTQYF. DNA of the CDR3: TGTGCCAGCAGCGACCCACAGGGGAGGGATACGCAGTATTTT. The chain carries TRBV5-4 and TRBJ2-3; a weak D match, TRBD1 (7 bases). V was clipped by 4 bases and J by 6 bases, with 15 bases between them. This CDR3 is built from 14 residues. Germline CDR1 reads SGHNT; CDR2 reads YYREEE (reference sequence).

This clone was counted once. The chain recombines TRBV7-2 with TRBJ2-1; D is unclear. The germline CDR1 and CDR2 sequences are SGHTA and FQGNSA. The CDR3 is 13 residues long. V was pared by 5 bases and J by 9 bases, with 14 bases between. DNA for the CDR3: TGTGCCAGCAGCCTTGACTCTCTCGGTGAGCAGTTCTTC. The encoded protein is CASSLDSLGEQFF.

The chain joins TRBV7-8 to TRBJ1-4, with 7 nucleotides matching TRBD1. Germline V gives CDR1 SGHVS, CDR2 FQNEAQ. Trimming took 5 bases from V and 7 from J; bases not matched to a gene: 10. The CDR3 consists of 15 residues. This chain's CDR3 is CASSKDRVGSEKLFF. The CDR3, as DNA: TGTGCCAGCAGCAAAGACAGGGTCGGGAGTGAAAAACTGTTTTTT.